The 21 T cell receptor beta chains reported below all come from one sample, sequenced in a study of blood T cell repertoires in COVID-19. Profiling relied on immunoSEQ multiplex PCR, and the TCRdb table lists in-frame clones only, not all of them. The data contain about 120,000 clones, around three quarters of them singletons. The sequencing input was peripheral blood. Every receptor here comes from an elderly woman with acute or convalescent COVID-19.

The V gene is TRBV7-3, the J gene TRBJ1-6; D is ambiguous. V was trimmed by 2 bases and J by 7 bases, leaving 9 bases between them. The germline V gene has CDR1 SGHTA and CDR2 FQGTGA. The CDR3 is 14 amino acids. The CDR3 region is CASSLGSMNSPLHF. For the CDR3, the DNA is TGTGCCAGCAGCTTAGGCAGTATGAATTCACCCCTCCACTTT.

The V gene is TRBV2, the J gene TRBJ2-7; 8 nucleotides align to TRBD1. V dropped 8 bases and J dropped 0; count of bases not matched to a gene: 18. From germline, CDR1 is SNHLY and CDR2 FYNNEI. The CDR3 has 18 residues. Here the CDR3 DNA reads TGTGCCAGCGTCCCAAGCCGGGACAGGACTCTTCTCTCCTACGAGCAGTACTTC. Protein sequence: CASVPSRDRTLLSYEQYF.

V is TRBV21-1 and J is TRBJ1-5; whether TRBD1, the table's D call, matches the DNA was not checked. TRBV21-1 counts as a pseudogene. The CDR3 runs to 15 residues. Here the CDR3 DNA reads TGTGCCACAAACAGGGGTTGTTGGCGCAATCAGCCCCAGCATTTT. Its translation is CATNRGCWRNQPQHF.

The genes are TRBV19 and TRBJ2-2, with TRBD2 matching 10 bases. V was pared by 6 bases and J by 4 bases, with 2 bases of the junction left unmatched. In germline, CDR1 is LNHDA, CDR2 SQIVND (reference sequence). The CDR3 runs to 14 residues. CDR3 amino acids: CASSLAGGTGELFF. The CDR3 DNA sequence: TGTGCCAGTAGCTTAGCGGGAGGCACCGGGGAGCTGTTTTTT. Using reference TRBV19 and TRBJ2-2 for the parts outside the CDR3, the full variable domain is DGGITQSPKYLFRKEGQNVTLSCEQNLNHDAMYWYRQDPGQGLRLIYYSQIVNDFQKGDIAEGYSVSREKKESFPLTVTSAQKNPTAFYLCASSLAGGTGELFFGEGSRLTVL.

This clone was detected only a few times. V gene TRBV5-4 combines with J gene TRBJ1-1, with a possible D match to TRBD1 (6 bases). This CDR3 spans 12 amino acids. CDR1 SGHNT and CDR2 YYREEE come from the germline V gene (reference sequence). V was shortened by 4 bases and J by 6 bases, with 10 bases between the two germline ends. As DNA, the CDR3 is TGTGCCAGCAGCGAAGGACAGTCTGAAGCTTTCTTT. Its translation is CASSEGQSEAFF.

The V gene is TRBV3-1 (or the pseudogene TRBV3-2), the J gene TRBJ1-2; maybe TRBD1 (5 bases). The V end lost 0 bases, the J end lost 6 bases, and 11 bases lay between the germline ends. This CDR3 spans 14 amino acids. Germline-derived CDR1 and CDR2 are LGHDT and YNNKEL (reference sequence). The CDR3 bases are TGTGCCAGCAGCCAAGAATGGGGGGACGATGGCTACACCTTC. It translates to CASSQEWGDDGYTF.

The chain combines TRBV2 with TRBJ2-2; D is unresolved. The CDR3 loop spans 13 amino acids. Germline CDR1 reads SNHLY; CDR2 reads FYNNEI. V was pared by 6 bases and J by 4 bases, with 9 bases between. The DNA of the CDR3 is TGTGCCAGCAGCCAGACACGCACCGGGGAGCTGTTTTTT. Protein sequence: CASSQTRTGELFF.

The genes are TRBV27 and TRBJ2-1; 7 nucleotides agree with TRBD1. J gave up 8 bases and V 5 bases, and 12 bases lay outside the gene matches. Germline assignment: CDR1 MNHEY and CDR2 SMNVEV (reference sequence). This CDR3 has 15 residues. CDR3 loop: CASSLQPTGVDEQFF. As DNA, the CDR3 is TGTGCCAGCAGTCTCCAACCCACAGGGGTCGATGAGCAGTTCTTC.

V and J are TRBV27 and TRBJ1-3; D unresolved. Deletions cut 5 bases from V and 0 bases from J, with 14 bases between. Germline V CDR1 and CDR2: MNHEY, SMNVEV (reference sequence). The CDR3 extends over 16 amino acids. CDR3 coding DNA: TGTGCCAGCAGTACCCTCAGTCAGAACTCTGGAAACACCATATATTTT. Its protein product is CASSTLSQNSGNTIYF.

This clone has more than one count but fewer than ten. The chain uses TRBV10-2 and TRBJ2-1, with TRBD2 matching 8 bases. CDR1 is WSHSY, CDR2 SAAADI, per germline. The V gene end was trimmed by 0 bases and the J gene end by 5 bases; junction bases not matched to a gene: 12. The CDR3 runs to 18 residues. The CDR3 region is CASSESAWVAGSHNEQFF. CDR3 DNA: TGCGCCAGCAGTGAGTCCGCGTGGGTAGCGGGGAGTCACAATGAGCAGTTCTTC.

This rearrangement joins TRBV12-3 or TRBV12-4 to TRBJ2-7; 7 bases are a match to TRBD1. Trimming cost V 8 bases and J 1 base; bases outside gene matches: 2. This CDR3 has 12 amino acids. The CDR3 region is CASRQGSYEQYF. Written as DNA, the CDR3 is TGTGCCAGCCGACAGGGATCCTACGAGCAGTACTTC.

This clone was seen more than once but under ten times. V gene TRBV9 combines with J gene TRBJ1-1; the D gene is possibly TRBD1 (6 bases). This CDR3 comprises 12 residues. The V end lost 3 bases, the J end lost 11 bases, and 14 bases lay between the germline ends. The V gene's germline CDR1 is SGDLS and CDR2 YYNGEE. The DNA of the CDR3 is TGTGCCAGCAGCGAAGGGGGAACAAACGCTTTCTTT. Amino acid sequence: CASSEGGTNAFF.

The CDR3 reads CASSFRQGANEQFF. The DNA for the CDR3 is TGCGCCAGCAGCTTCCGACAGGGAGCGAATGAGCAGTTCTTC. This chain joins TRBV4-1 and TRBJ2-1, with 7 bases lining up with TRBD1. CDR1 MGHRA and CDR2 YSYEKL come from the germline V gene. The CDR3 is 14 residues long. Trimming cost V 5 bases and J 7 bases; bases outside gene matches: 8.

The rearrangement links TRBV5-1 to TRBJ2-2, with 14 positions matching TRBD2. Trimming removed 4 bases from V and 8 bases from J; junction bases left unmatched: 7. CDR1 is SGHRS and CDR2 is YFSETQ in the germline V gene. The CDR3 is made up of 16 amino acids. For the CDR3, the DNA is TGCGCCAGCAGCCAGGGACTAGCGGGAGTCAGTGGGGAGCTGTTTTTT. Encoded protein: CASSQGLAGVSGELFF. The whole variable domain, remainder taken from reference TRBV5-1 and TRBJ2-2, is KAGVTQTPRYLIKTRGQQVTLSCSPISGHRSVSWYQQTPGQGLQFLFEYFSETQRNKGNFPGRFSGRQFSNSRSEMNVSTLELGDSALYLCASSQGLAGVSGELFFGEGSRLTVL.

This chain connects TRBV7-2 to TRBJ1-4; TRBD1 is a possible D gene (6 bases). The V gene's germline CDR1 is SGHTA and CDR2 FQGNSA. This CDR3 contains 15 residues. V lost 5 bases and J 6 bases, leaving 16 bases between the germline ends. In DNA, the CDR3 is TGTGCCAGCAGCCCTAGGGGGGGGGAGTATGAAAAACTGTTTTTT. Translated, it gives CASSPRGGEYEKLFF.

CDR3 bases: TGTGCCAGCAGCGATGGGACAGGGGGAACCTACGAGCAGTACTTC. It encodes CASSDGTGGTYEQYF. The chain recombines TRBV7-6 with TRBJ2-7; TRBD1 agrees at 11 bases. Germline CDR1 is SGHVS and CDR2 is FNYEAQ. Trimming removed 5 bases from V and 2 bases from J; junction bases left unmatched: 5. This CDR3 is 15 amino acids long.

The chain is built from TRBV3-1 (or the pseudogene TRBV3-2) and TRBJ2-7; no definite D call. Germline CDR1 LGHDT, CDR2 YNNKEL (reference sequence). Trimming took 2 bases from V and 0 from J, leaving 5 bases between them. The length of the CDR3 is 13 residues. The CDR3: CASSQSGSYEQYF. The CDR3 DNA reads TGTGCCAGCAGCCAATCGGGCTCCTACGAGCAGTACTTC.

This rearrangement joins TRBV3-1 (or the pseudogene TRBV3-2) to TRBJ2-3; 7 positions match TRBD1. The CDR3 is made up of 15 amino acids. The V gene's germline CDR1 is LGHDT and CDR2 YNNKEL (reference sequence). The V and J ends lost 4 bases and 0 bases, in that order; junction bases with no gene match: 4. The CDR3 DNA is TGTGCCAGCAGCCTCTGGGACAGTAGCACAGATACGCAGTATTTT. This translates into CASSLWDSSTDTQYF.

The rearrangement joins TRBV2 to TRBJ2-2; D call uncertain. Deletions cut 4 bases from V and 3 bases from J, with 3 bases between. The CDR3 is 12 residues long. Per the germline V gene, CDR1 is SNHLY and CDR2 is FYNNEI. Here the CDR3 reads CASSAYTGELFF. CDR3 bases: TGTGCCAGCAGTGCCTACACCGGGGAGCTGTTTTTT.

The chain employs TRBV5-4 and TRBJ2-3; 11 nucleotides line up with TRBD2. CDR1 is SGHNT, CDR2 YYREEE, per germline (reference sequence). The CDR3 is made up of 15 amino acids. Losses at the gene ends were 3 bases for V and 6 bases for J; bases not matched to a gene: 6. This CDR3 reads CASSSLAGGSDTQYF. The CDR3 bases are TGTGCCAGCAGCTCCTTAGCGGGGGGGTCGGATACGCAGTATTTT.

V gene TRBV10-3 combines with J gene TRBJ2-5; TRBD2 matches 9 bases. Germline-derived CDR1 and CDR2 are ENHRY and SYGVKD. V dropped 4 bases and J dropped 4; count of bases not matched to a gene: 4. The CDR3 contains 14 residues. CDR3 nucleotide sequence: TGTGCCATCAGTGCTGGACTAGCGAGAGAGACCCAGTACTTC. This sequence encodes CAISAGLARETQYF.